This T cell receptor beta chain was recovered during a study of T cell clusters in autoimmune cytopenias. For the study at large: Healthy control donors averaged around 50 years of age, with a median of roughly 64 years. Points from the study as a whole: Exclusive TRB clusters were around 3-fold more numerous in healthy donors than in active autoimmune hepatitis. The cluster-lack signature was not seen for secondary cytopenia versus chronic lymphocytic leukemia.

The germline CDR1 and CDR2 sequences are LNHDA and SQIVND (reference sequence). The CDR3 extends over 18 amino acids. One tube held mixed TRB-A and TRB-B primer pools for touch-down PCR. TCRdb re-called the multiplex PCR reads; one entry per CDR3 protein, DNA not given. With approximately 6,100 distinct CDR3 sequences in the sample, the ten largest clones hold under 3.5%. TRB amplification used around 0.25 ug of peripheral blood genomic DNA. This clonotype is classed as medium-sized by frequency. Its cognate antigen is unknown. These same records also appear under a second study, on T cell repertoires in aging, cancer and after chemotherapy. That work states: No conclusions about immunological memory after chemotherapy can be drawn from the repertoire data.

This TCR was recovered from a human donor in good health. The specimen sequenced was peripheral blood. The chain has TRBV19 and TRBJ2-3; there is no DNA to check the TCRdb D call of TRBD1. This CDR3 is CASSIAATAASSTDTQYF.